A single sample gave rise to the 32 T cell receptor beta chains below, sequenced in a study of cytomegalovirus exposure and HLA in healthy donors. The PCR was carried out with 60 Vbeta primers and 13 Jbeta primers. The assay was immunoSEQ multiplex PCR, and TCRdb's table has in-frame clones only and misses some. The data contain 120,000 to 150,000 clones, just under 70% of them singletons. Specimen: PBMCs. These receptors all come from a man aged 55 to 70 in good health and CMV-seronegative.

This rearrangement joins TRBV6-5 to TRBJ1-4, with no clear D. V lost 5 bases and J lost 8, with 15 bases in between. The V gene's germline CDR1 is MNHEY and CDR2 SVGAGI. The CDR3 sequence is 14 residues long. DNA of the CDR3: TGTGCCAGCAGTCGTCAGGAGAAGCGGGAAAAACTGTTTTTT. This gives the protein CASSRQEKREKLFF.

The genes are TRBV7-7 and TRBJ2-3; tentatively, D is TRBD2 (5 bases). From germline, CDR1 is SSHAT and CDR2 FNYEAQ (reference sequence). CDR3 length: 14 residues. The germline V and J ends were trimmed by 0 bases and 6 bases, with 10 bases remaining between them. The CDR3 sequence is CASSLALDSDTQYF. In nucleotides, the CDR3 is TGTGCCAGCAGCTTAGCCCTGGACTCCGATACGCAGTATTTT.

This clone has only one observation. The chain employs TRBV9 and TRBJ2-5, with D maybe TRBD1 (6 bases). This CDR3 has 15 residues. V lost 4 bases and J 2 bases, leaving 15 bases between the germline ends. Germline V gives CDR1 SGDLS, CDR2 YYNGEE. CDR3 nucleotides: TGTGCCAGCAGCCCCCGACAGGCAAGGCAAGAGACCCAGTACTTC. This sequence encodes CASSPRQARQETQYF. The whole variable domain, remainder taken from reference TRBV9 and TRBJ2-5, is DSGVTQTPKHLITATGQRVTLRCSPRSGDLSVYWYQQSLDQGLQFLIQYYNGEERAKGNILERFSAQQFPDLHSELNLSSLELGDSALYFCASSPRQARQETQYFGPGTRLLVL.

The V call is TRBV15, the J call TRBJ1-2; D remains unclear. V was pared by 0 bases and J by 7 bases, with 9 bases between. Looked up from germline, CDR1 is LNHNV and CDR2 is YYDKDF (reference sequence). The length of the CDR3 is 13 residues. The CDR3 region has the DNA TGTGCCACCAGCAGAGAAAGCTCAGGTGGCTACACCTTC. Translated, it gives CATSRESSGGYTF.

V is TRBV4-1 and J is TRBJ1-3; D unresolved. CDR1 MGHRA and CDR2 YSYEKL come from the germline V gene. V lost 4 bases and J 1 base, leaving 8 bases between the germline ends. The CDR3 totals 14 residues. CDR3 DNA sequence: TGCGCCAGCAGCCCCGGGATTTCTGGAAACACCATATATTTT. This encodes CASSPGISGNTIYF.

V gene TRBV27 combines with J gene TRBJ2-5; TRBD2 agrees at 11 bases. This CDR3 is built from 16 residues. V dropped 0 bases and J dropped 2; count of bases not matched to a gene: 2. Germline V gives CDR1 MNHEY, CDR2 SMNVEV (reference sequence). In DNA, the CDR3 is TGTGCCAGCAGTTTATCTGTAGCGGGAGGGCAAGAGACCCAGTACTTC. Protein product: CASSLSVAGGQETQYF.

This clone was observed a few times. This chain links TRBV7-9 with TRBJ2-1, with 9 bases fitting TRBD2. Losses at the gene ends were 4 bases for V and 10 bases for J; bases not matched to a gene: 17. The CDR3 runs 17 residues. The V gene's germline CDR1 is SEHNR and CDR2 FQNEAQ (reference sequence). The CDR3 region is CASSSAPGTSPSTEQFF. For the CDR3, the DNA is TGTGCCAGCAGCTCCGCACCCGGGACTAGCCCCTCCACGGAGCAGTTCTTC.

V gene TRBV6-5 combines with J gene TRBJ1-1; no reliable D call. This CDR3 spans 13 amino acids. With 0 bases removed from V and 8 bases from J, the gap between germline ends came to 10 bases. The V gene's germline CDR1 is MNHEY and CDR2 SVGAGI. CDR3 sequence (DNA): TGTGCCAGCAGTTACTCGATGGACTTCGAAGCTTTCTTT. It encodes CASSYSMDFEAFF.

The rearrangement joins TRBV7-3 to TRBJ1-1; D unresolved. Deletions cut 3 bases from V and 0 bases from J, with 5 bases between. Per the germline V gene, CDR1 is SGHTA and CDR2 is FQGTGA. CDR3 size: 13 residues. The CDR3 coding sequence is TGTGCCAGCAGCTTGCAGATGAACACTGAAGCTTTCTTT. It specifies CASSLQMNTEAFF.

The table lists this clone with a few counts. The chain joins TRBV28 to TRBJ1-5; D may be TRBD1 (6 bases). V was pared by 6 bases and J by 3 bases, with 15 bases between. Germline loops: CDR1 MDHEN, CDR2 SYDVKM. CDR3 length equals 15 residues. The CDR3 bases are TGTGCCAGCAGGGATCAGGGGTTGGCCAATCAGCCCCAGCATTTT. Translated, it gives CASRDQGLANQPQHF.

In regard to this clone: The same CDR3 is also encoded by other DNA sequences in this sample. V and J are TRBV5-1 and TRBJ2-5; 8 nucleotides match TRBD1. CDR1 and CDR2 from the germline V gene are SGHRS and YFSETQ. CDR3 length: 15 amino acids. V shed 5 bases and J 4 bases; nucleotides not matched to a gene: 10. CDR3 loop: CASSPPGQGGETQYF. The CDR3 coding sequence is TGCGCCAGCAGTCCTCCAGGACAGGGAGGAGAGACCCAGTACTTC.

The chain couples TRBV7-2 to TRBJ2-2; no clear D gene. Germline V gives CDR1 SGHTA, CDR2 FQGNSA. The CDR3 length is 17 residues. Trimming removed 4 bases at V and 2 bases at J, with 17 bases between. In DNA form, the CDR3 reads TGTGCCAGCAGCTCTCCCCTTGGCGGAGCAAACACCGGGGAGCTGTTTTTT. This sequence encodes CASSSPLGGANTGELFF. Filled out from reference TRBV7-2 and TRBJ2-2, the complete variable domain reads GAGVSQSPSNKVTEKGKDVELRCDPISGHTALYWYRQSLGQGLEFLIYFQGNSAPDKSGLPSDRFSAERTGGSVSTLTIQRTQQEDSAVYLCASSSPLGGANTGELFFGEGSRLTVL.

This clone has a handful of counts. The chain recombines TRBV4-1 with TRBJ1-3; possibly TRBD1 for D (5 bases). Germline V gives CDR1 MGHRA, CDR2 YSYEKL. The CDR3 is made up of 16 amino acids. Trimming shortened V by 3 bases and J by 4 bases, and 16 bases separated the two germline ends. CDR3 protein: CASSQESGAVGNTIYF. The CDR3 DNA reads as TGCGCCAGCAGCCAGGAAAGCGGGGCTGTAGGAAACACCATATATTTT.

V and J are TRBV19 and TRBJ2-7; D is perhaps TRBD1 (5 bases). V dropped 4 bases and J dropped 2 bases, with 15 bases sitting between them. Germline values: CDR1 LNHDA, CDR2 SQIVND (reference sequence). The CDR3 length is 15 residues. The CDR3 nucleotides read TGTGCCAGTAGTAATCCAGGGAAGACCCCCTACGAGCAGTACTTC. It translates to CASSNPGKTPYEQYF.

This clone came up a few times. This chain joins TRBV10-3 and TRBJ1-4; 8 bases match TRBD1. The V gene end was trimmed by 6 bases and the J gene end by 8 bases; junction bases not matched to a gene: 11. The CDR3 length is 15 residues. Germline CDR1 ENHRY, CDR2 SYGVKD. The CDR3 loop reads CAIRGDRGEGEKLFF. CDR3 bases: TGTGCCATCAGGGGTGACAGGGGAGAAGGAGAAAAACTGTTTTTT.

The chain couples TRBV7-2 to TRBJ2-3; the D is unclear. V shed 5 bases and J shed 5 bases, with 8 bases lying between them. Germline CDR1 is SGHTA and CDR2 is FQGNSA. CDR3 length: 12 amino acids. This CDR3 reads CASSGTLDTQYF. The CDR3 DNA follows: TGTGCCAGCAGCGGCACGTTAGATACGCAGTATTTT.

The gene calls are TRBV10-3 and TRBJ1-1; 8 bases align to TRBD1. V shed 7 bases and J 4 bases; nucleotides not matched to a gene: 8. The CDR3 runs 14 residues. CDR1 and CDR2 from the germline V gene are ENHRY and SYGVKD. The CDR3 DNA is TGTGCCATCACCGCTGACAGGGGCGGCACTGAAGCTTTCTTT. Translated: CAITADRGGTEAFF.

The chain has TRBV6-1 and TRBJ1-6; D gene unclear. This CDR3 has 16 amino acids. The V gene's germline CDR1 is MNHNS and CDR2 SASEGT. V shed 3 bases and J shed 2 bases, with 11 bases lying between them. Here the CDR3 DNA reads TGTGCCAGCAGTGAGATGGAGCGAGCCTATAATTCACCCCTCCACTTT. Its protein product is CASSEMERAYNSPLHF.

This rearrangement joins TRBV19 to TRBJ1-2; a possible D gene is TRBD1 (5 bases). Per the germline V gene, CDR1 is LNHDA and CDR2 is SQIVND (reference sequence). Trimming removed 5 bases from V and 10 bases from J, with 14 bases in between. The CDR3 is 12 residues long. The CDR3 protein is CASSPVRAFYTF. The DNA for the CDR3 is TGTGCCAGTAGTCCCGTCAGGGCATTCTACACCTTC.

The gene calls are TRBV6-5 and TRBJ1-1, with TRBD1 as a possible D gene (5 bases). The CDR3 has 16 residues. Germline V CDR1 and CDR2: MNHEY, SVGAGI. The ends were cut back, 0 bases at V and 0 bases at J, with 11 bases in the middle. The CDR3 DNA reads TGTGCCAGCAGTTACTCTAAGCGACAGTTGAACACTGAAGCTTTCTTT. Translated, it gives CASSYSKRQLNTEAFF.

V gene TRBV5-4 combines with J gene TRBJ2-7; 11 bases are a match to TRBD1. Germline trimming cut 3 bases from V and 5 bases from J; bases unmatched to any gene: 10. Germline V gives CDR1 SGHNT, CDR2 YYREEE (reference sequence). This CDR3 spans 16 amino acids. The CDR3 nucleotides are TGTGCCAGCAGCTCTAAAGGGACAGGGGGTTTCGACGAGCAGTACTTC. It encodes CASSSKGTGGFDEQYF.

The chain recombines TRBV10-3 with TRBJ1-2, with 9 bases aligning to TRBD1. The germline V gene encodes CDR1 ENHRY and CDR2 SYGVKD. There are 14 residues in the CDR3. The J segment lost 8 bases and the V segment lost 4 bases, leaving 8 bases of the junction unmatched. CDR3: CAISAGQGIGGYTF. DNA of the CDR3: TGTGCCATCAGTGCGGGACAGGGAATAGGGGGCTACACCTTC.

J is TRBJ2-5 and V is TRBV15; D possibly corresponds to TRBD2 (5 bases). This CDR3 has 17 amino acids. The germline gives CDR1 LNHNV, CDR2 YYDKDF (reference sequence). V shed 0 bases and J shed 2 bases, with 16 bases lying between them. CDR3 bases: TGTGCCACCAGCAGAGATCTTGGGAGCGCCCAACAAGAGACCCAGTACTTC. This translates into CATSRDLGSAQQETQYF.

V and J are TRBV4-3 and TRBJ1-1; 7 bases are shared with TRBD1. Germline CDR1 LGHNA, CDR2 YSLEER. The trim removed 3 bases at V and 1 base at J, leaving 2 bases unmatched. This CDR3 contains 14 residues. The CDR3 nucleotides read TGCGCCAGCAGCCAGCGGACAGGGAACACTGAAGCTTTCTTT. Its translation is CASSQRTGNTEAFF.

The rearrangement uses TRBV19 and TRBJ2-1, with 9 nucleotides matching TRBD2. Losses at the gene ends were 4 bases for V and 9 bases for J; bases not matched to a gene: 7. Germline assignment: CDR1 LNHDA and CDR2 SQIVND (reference sequence). This CDR3 comprises 14 residues. The CDR3 bases are TGTGCCAGTAGTAACTACGGGACTAGCTCTGAGCAGTTCTTC. Translating it yields CASSNYGTSSEQFF. The whole variable domain, remainder taken from reference TRBV19 and TRBJ2-1, is DGGITQSPKYLFRKEGQNVTLSCEQNLNHDAMYWYRQDPGQGLRLIYYSQIVNDFQKGDIAEGYSVSREKKESFPLTVTSAQKNPTAFYLCASSNYGTSSEQFFGPGTRLTVL.

The sample holds a few counts of this clone. The gene calls are TRBV7-2 and TRBJ1-5; possibly TRBD1 for D (5 bases). V was shortened by 1 base and J by 0 bases, with 16 bases between the two germline ends. Looked up from germline, CDR1 is SGHTA and CDR2 is FQGNSA. The CDR3 is 18 residues long. The CDR3 is CASSLGVRTPYSNQPQHF. CDR3 nucleotides: TGTGCCAGCAGCTTAGGTGTAAGGACACCATATAGCAATCAGCCCCAGCATTTT.

CDR3 sequence reads: CASSSLAGDTGELFF. In DNA form, the CDR3 reads TGCGCCAGCAGCTCCCTAGCGGGGGACACCGGGGAGCTGTTTTTT. This rearrangement joins TRBV5-1 to TRBJ2-2; TRBD2 agrees at 10 bases. The CDR3 covers 15 residues. Germline V gene data show CDR1 as SGHRS and CDR2 as YFSETQ. V lost 3 bases to trimming and J lost 3 bases; unmatched junction nucleotides: 2. Combining the CDR3 with reference TRBV5-1 and TRBJ2-2 gives the whole variable domain KAGVTQTPRYLIKTRGQQVTLSCSPISGHRSVSWYQQTPGQGLQFLFEYFSETQRNKGNFPGRFSGRQFSNSRSEMNVSTLELGDSALYLCASSSLAGDTGELFFGEGSRLTVL.

The V gene is TRBV4-1, the J gene TRBJ2-5; 8 bases are shared with TRBD1. The CDR3 runs to 15 residues. The V gene end was trimmed by 4 bases and the J gene end by 1 base; junction bases not matched to a gene: 5. Looked up from germline, CDR1 is MGHRA and CDR2 is YSYEKL. The CDR3 DNA reads as TGCGCCAGCAGCCTTTCCGGGACAGGCCAAGAGACCCAGTACTTC. This sequence encodes CASSLSGTGQETQYF.

The V and J genes are TRBV7-2 and TRBJ2-7; TRBD2 agrees at 8 bases. CDR1 and CDR2 (germline): SGHTA, FQGNSA. The CDR3 loop spans 18 amino acids. V dropped 2 bases and J dropped 2; count of bases not matched to a gene: 14. The CDR3 region is CASSLRGTSGTFPYEQYF. The CDR3 DNA sequence: TGTGCCAGCAGCTTAAGGGGAACTAGCGGAACTTTTCCCTACGAGCAGTACTTC.

There are a few counts of this clone. V and J are TRBV11-3 and TRBJ2-2, with a tentative D call TRBD2 (6 bases). V was pared by 5 bases and J by 4 bases, with 8 bases between. Looked up from germline, CDR1 is SGHNT and CDR2 is YENEEA. This CDR3 is built from 13 residues. The CDR3 DNA is TGTGCCAGCAGCCGGGGGTTCACCGGGGAGCTGTTTTTT. This encodes CASSRGFTGELFF.

The CDR3 protein is CASSGGGTGYYEQYF. CDR3 DNA sequence: TGCGCCAGCAGCGGCGGGGGGACAGGGTACTACGAGCAGTACTTC. The rearrangement links TRBV5-1 to TRBJ2-7, with D possibly matching TRBD1 (9 bases). Germline V gives CDR1 SGHRS, CDR2 YFSETQ. CDR3 length: 15 amino acids. Trimming cost V 4 bases and J 3 bases, with 17 bases left between them.

CDR3 loop: CASSISQLGTEAFF. CDR3 sequence (DNA): TGTGCCAGTAGTATTAGCCAATTAGGCACTGAAGCTTTCTTT. The rearrangement joins TRBV19 to TRBJ1-1, with D unclear. From germline, CDR1 is LNHDA and CDR2 SQIVND (reference sequence). The V gene lost 3 bases and the J gene lost 4 bases, with 12 bases spanning the gap. This CDR3 is built from 14 residues.